A selection of T cell receptor beta chains follows, all from one sample in a study of cytomegalovirus exposure and HLA in healthy donors. TCRdb keeps only in-frame clones here, not all; method: immunoSEQ multiplex PCR. The repertoire consists of some 120,000 clones, with approximately 80% occurring once and the leading ten covering roughly 13%. Sequenced: PBMCs. Receptors originate from a woman aged 40 to 55 in good health and CMV-seropositive. The CDR3 runs from the conserved cysteine through the conserved F or W. The D gene is left open where the match is weak. Some rows have no size entry. The others give once, few or many, or a class for an expanded clone.

clone_size: once; v_call: TRBV19; d_call: NA; j_call: TRBJ1-2; cdr3_aa: CASEGRTSNYGYTF; cdr3_nt: TGTGCCAGTGAGGGCAGGACGTCTAACTATGGCTACACCTTC
clone_size: NA; v_call: TRBV7-6; d_call: TRBD1; j_call: TRBJ2-3; cdr3_aa: CASSLGGQATDTQYF; cdr3_nt: TGTGCCAGCAGCTTAGGGGGACAGGCCACAGATACGCAGTATTTT
clone_size: NA; v_call: TRBV30; d_call: TRBD1; j_call: TRBJ2-2; cdr3_aa: CAWDRGLVGELFF; cdr3_nt: TGTGCCTGGGACAGGGGGCTTGTCGGGGAGCTGTTTTTT
clone_size: NA; v_call: TRBV19; d_call: NA; j_call: TRBJ1-1; cdr3_aa: CASSISYPLNTEAFF; cdr3_nt: TGTGCCAGTAGTATATCGTATCCTTTGAACACTGAAGCTTTCTTT
clone_size: NA; v_call: TRBV28; d_call: NA; j_call: TRBJ1-5; cdr3_aa: CASSPHSSNQPQHF; cdr3_nt: TGTGCCAGCAGTCCCCATAGTAGCAATCAGCCCCAGCATTTT
clone_size: NA; v_call: TRBV7-6; d_call: TRBD2; j_call: TRBJ2-3; cdr3_aa: CASSLGSGRDTQYF; cdr3_nt: TGTGCCAGCAGCTTAGGTAGCGGGAGAGATACGCAGTATTTT
clone_size: NA; v_call: TRBV28; d_call: NA; j_call: TRBJ2-5; cdr3_aa: CASRFYRGGGETQYF; cdr3_nt: TGTGCCAGCAGATTCTACAGGGGAGGAGGAGAGACCCAGTACTTC
clone_size: NA; v_call: TRBV6-5; d_call: TRBD2; j_call: TRBJ2-7; cdr3_aa: CASSYSTSGNYEQYF; cdr3_nt: TGTGCCAGCAGTTACTCGACTAGCGGGAATTACGAGCAGTACTTC
clone_size: NA; v_call: TRBV6-5; d_call: NA; j_call: TRBJ1-2; cdr3_aa: CASSYGGGYTF; cdr3_nt: TGTGCCAGCAGTTACGGAGGGGGCTACACCTTC
clone_size: NA; v_call: TRBV10-3; d_call: NA; j_call: TRBJ2-7; cdr3_aa: CAITDGGAHEQYF; cdr3_nt: TGTGCCATCACTGATGGCGGGGCCCACGAGCAGTACTTC
clone_size: NA; v_call: TRBV14; d_call: TRBD1; j_call: TRBJ2-1; cdr3_aa: CASSQVTGGFSEQFF; cdr3_nt: TGTGCCAGCAGCCAAGTGACAGGGGGTTTTAGTGAGCAGTTCTTC
clone_size: NA; v_call: TRBV7-2; d_call: TRBD1; j_call: TRBJ2-1; cdr3_aa: CASTLQGAGYNEQFF; cdr3_nt: TGTGCCAGCACCCTGCAGGGGGCAGGGTATAATGAGCAGTTCTTC
clone_size: few; v_call: TRBV5-4; d_call: NA; j_call: TRBJ1-1; cdr3_aa: CASSRDSNTEAFF; cdr3_nt: TGTGCCAGCAGCCGGGACTCGAACACTGAAGCTTTCTTT
clone_size: NA; v_call: TRBV5-1; d_call: TRBD1; j_call: TRBJ1-3; cdr3_aa: CASSLDTGAGNTIYF; cdr3_nt: TGCGCCAGCAGCCTAGACACAGGGGCTGGAAACACCATATATTTT
clone_size: NA; v_call: TRBV30; d_call: TRBD1; j_call: TRBJ1-4; cdr3_aa: CAWSEGAGKLFF; cdr3_nt: TGTGCCTGGAGTGAGGGGGCCGGAAAACTGTTTTTT